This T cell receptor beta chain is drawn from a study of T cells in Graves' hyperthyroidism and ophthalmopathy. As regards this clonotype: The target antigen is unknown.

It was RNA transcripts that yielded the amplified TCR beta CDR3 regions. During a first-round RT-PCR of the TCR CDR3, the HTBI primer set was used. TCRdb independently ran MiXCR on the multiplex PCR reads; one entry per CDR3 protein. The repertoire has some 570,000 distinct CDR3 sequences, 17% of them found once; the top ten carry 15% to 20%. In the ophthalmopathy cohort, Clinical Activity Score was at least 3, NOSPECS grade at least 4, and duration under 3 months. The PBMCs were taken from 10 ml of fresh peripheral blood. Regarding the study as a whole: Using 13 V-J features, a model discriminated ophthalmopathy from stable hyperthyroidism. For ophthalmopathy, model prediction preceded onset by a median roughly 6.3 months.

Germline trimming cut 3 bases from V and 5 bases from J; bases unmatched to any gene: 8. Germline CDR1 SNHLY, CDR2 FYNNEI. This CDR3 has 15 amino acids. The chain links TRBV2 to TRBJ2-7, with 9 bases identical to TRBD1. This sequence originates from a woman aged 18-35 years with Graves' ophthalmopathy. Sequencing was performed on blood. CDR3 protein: CASSDGGQGLDEQYF. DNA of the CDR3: TGTGCCAGCAGTGATGGGGGACAGGGCTTGGACGAGCAGTACTTC.